This T cell receptor (beta chain) was identified in a study of long-term antiretroviral therapy in people with HIV. A word on this clone: Its specificity is unknown.

Study-wide findings and caveats: Every time point showed a repertoire led by clones expanded before ART.

CDR3 size: 15 residues. Germline loops: CDR1 SGHNT, CDR2 YYREEE (reference sequence). The junction had 6 bases not matched to a gene; V was cut back by 4 bases and J by 6 bases. Survey-level resolution applied to immunoSEQ assay v3.0. Here immunoSEQ multiplex PCR was the method, and the copy in TCRdb shows in-frame clones only, minus some. Here the sample spans around 20,000 clones, roughly four fifths being singletons. This receptor was taken from a man between 18 and 35 years old with HIV. Sequences were derived from unsorted PBMCs, sampled 0.5 years after starting antiretroviral therapy. The V and J genes are TRBV5-4 and TRBJ2-4; 11 bases fit TRBD1. In nucleotides, the CDR3 is TGTGCCAGCAGCCTCCAAGGACAGGGGGCAAACATTCAGTACTTC. This translates into CASSLQGQGANIQYF. Based on the CDR3 plus reference TRBV5-4 and TRBJ2-4, the full variable domain is ETGVTQSPTHLIKTRGQQVTLRCSSQSGHNTVSWYQQALGQGPQFIFQYYREEENGRGNFPPRFSGLQFPNYSSELNVNALELDDSALYLCASSLQGQGANIQYFGAGTRLSVL.